The source of this T cell receptor (beta chain) is a study of cytomegalovirus exposure and HLA in healthy donors. On this clone: Antigen unknown.

PCR primers comprised 60 Vbeta and 13 Jbeta primers. TCRdb's table, derived via immunoSEQ multiplex PCR, lists solely in-frame clones and lacks some. Among fewer than 120,000 clones listed, 75% to 80% were seen once. Overall study findings and caveats: The authors listed roughly 150 TCR beta chains as cytomegalovirus-associated. A later analysis linked 15,000 to 20,000 TCR beta sequences to HLA alleles at 0.05 false discovery rate.

This CDR3 is built from 16 residues. V was clipped by 4 bases and J by 5 bases; unmatched bases: 10. CDR1 and CDR2 (germline): SNHLY, FYNNEI. The sequence derives from a woman aged 25 to 39 in good health and CMV-seronegative. The rearrangement links TRBV2 to TRBJ2-5; 10 nucleotides align to TRBD2. The specimen was PBMCs. CDR3 region: CASSVNLAGVWETQYF. In nucleotides, the CDR3 is TGTGCCAGCAGTGTCAACCTAGCGGGAGTCTGGGAGACCCAGTACTTC.